This TCR beta chain is from a study of blood T cell repertoires in COVID-19. The overall study: The study drew acute and convalescent COVID-19 samples from the United States, Italy and Spain.

Study processing details: For nucleated cells, counts were estimated from reference gene primer amplification. Profiled with immunoSEQ multiplex PCR; TCRdb holds only in-frame clones, not every one. V and J calls plus clone size are reproduced from that table; the DNA served to infer D and trimming. The sample has more than 95,000 clones; around four fifths are singletons. V shed 1 base and J shed 1 base, with 9 bases lying between them. This CDR3 has 15 amino acids. Germline V gene lookup returns CDR1 SGHNT and CDR2 YYREEE (reference sequence). This clone was counted only a few times. The sequence was obtained from an elderly man with COVID-19, enrolled during active disease. V is TRBV5-4 and J is TRBJ1-5; D is undetermined. Sequenced: peripheral blood. The DNA of the CDR3 is TGTGCCAGCAGCTTGAATGGCCAGAGCAATCAGCCCCAGCATTTT. As protein: CASSLNGQSNQPQHF.